Below are 5 T cell receptor beta chains sequenced from a single sample in a study of OX40 agonist ivuxolimab in advanced cancers. Libraries were constructed by the immunoSEQ multiplex PCR assay. TCRdb obtained this table from immuneACCESS and retained in-frame rearrangements with V and J assigned. These tables miss some clones; where compared with another copy, unresolved V genes account for less than half of the shortfall, and the remainder is unexplained. Within this sample are tens of thousands of clones, with approximately 86% of them counted one time only. The ten most abundant clones make up more than 25% of the sample. This specimen was CD4+ or CD8+ T cells sorted from blood, taken in a trial of the OX40 agonist ivuxolimab. These receptors originate from an adult with an advanced solid tumor such as melanoma, head and neck, liver or kidney cancer.

The rearrangement uses TRBV4-2 and TRBJ2-3; the D gene is possibly TRBD2 (5 bases). This CDR3 is built from 16 residues. CDR1 and CDR2 (germline): LGHNA, YNFKEQ. With 3 bases removed from V and 2 bases from J, the gap between germline ends came to 15 bases. The CDR3 region is CASSHPRAEFTDTQYF. In nucleotides, the CDR3 is TGTGCCAGCAGCCACCCGAGGGCGGAGTTCACAGATACGCAGTATTTT.

The chain uses TRBV2 and TRBJ2-6, with D possibly matching TRBD1 (6 bases). CDR1 SNHLY and CDR2 FYNNEI come from the germline V gene. V lost 3 bases and J 2 bases, leaving 14 bases between the germline ends. The CDR3 covers 17 residues. CDR3: CASSENRVLTGANVLTF. The CDR3, as DNA: TGTGCCAGCAGTGAGAACAGGGTCTTGACTGGGGCCAACGTCCTGACTTTC.

This chain links TRBV7-9 with TRBJ2-7; D not resolved. This CDR3 comprises 14 residues. The V end was cut by 7 bases, the J end by 7 bases, with 20 bases between. The V gene's germline CDR1 is SEHNR and CDR2 FQNEAQ (reference sequence). CDR3 nucleotide sequence: TGTGCCAGCACCCAAAAGGCGTTAGGGTATGAGCAGTACTTC. Translation: CASTQKALGYEQYF.

The rearrangement uses TRBV10-2 and TRBJ1-1; 7 nucleotides agree with TRBD1. The CDR3 consists of 13 residues. Looked up from germline, CDR1 is WSHSY and CDR2 is SAAADI. V shed 5 bases and J 6 bases; nucleotides not matched to a gene: 6. The CDR3 reads CASSRSDRAEAFF. The CDR3 DNA reads TGCGCCAGCAGTCGGAGTGACAGGGCTGAAGCTTTCTTT.

V is TRBV27 and J is TRBJ2-5, with a possible D match to TRBD2 (6 bases). The CDR3 is 13 amino acids. V was clipped by 4 bases and J by 1 base, with 7 bases between them. Germline V gene data show CDR1 as MNHEY and CDR2 as SMNVEV (reference sequence). Here the CDR3 reads CASSSAGQETQYF. As DNA, the CDR3 is TGTGCCAGCAGTTCAGCGGGCCAAGAGACCCAGTACTTC.